This T cell receptor (beta chain) is from a study of identical twins. Details on this clonotype: Its antigen is currently unknown.

Study-wide findings and caveats: Monozygotic twins shared more out-of-frame TCR alpha than recombination models predicted. Within cord blood, abundant beta clonotypes carried fewer insertions, but memory repertoires showed no such trend.

With template switching, a universal primer site was added, and the cDNA carried unique molecular identifiers. MiXCR, applied by TCRdb to the 5' RACE reads, yields one record per CDR3 protein. The table has 400,000 to 550,000 distinct CDR3 sequences, 20% to 25% seen once. In germline, CDR1 is SGHAT, CDR2 FQNNGV. The CDR3 has 16 amino acids. V shed 4 bases and J shed 4 bases, with 17 bases lying between them. The data also belong to a second study, concerning T cells expressing NK-cell markers. That work states: The dominant NKG2C+ clonotypes represented about 1.0-8% of CD8+ T cells in over 5 donors.

The sequencing sample was made of CD4+ T cells sorted from blood. This receptor was identified in a woman aged 18 to 35 in good health. This chain uses TRBV11-2 with TRBJ1-3, with no clear D. The CDR3 bases are TGTGCCAGCAGCTCAGAAAGAGTGGCAGGAGGAAACACCATATATTTT. Amino acids: CASSSERVAGGNTIYF.